This T cell receptor (beta chain) was identified in a study of TIL therapy for anti-PD-1-resistant metastatic lung cancer. Trimming cost V 4 bases and J 0 bases, with 20 bases left between them. Germline CDR1 is SGHKS and CDR2 is YYEKEE (reference sequence). The CDR3 is 17 residues long. The libraries were made with immunoSEQ v3. Profiled with immunoSEQ multiplex PCR; TCRdb holds only in-frame clones, not every one. The sample holds tens of thousands of clones, roughly 78% seen once. Time point: pre-treatment sample, taken before nivolumab and TIL therapy. The sequencing here drew on blood, taken at baseline. This sequence joins TRBV5-5 and TRBJ2-7, with D possibly being TRBD1 or TRBD2 (5 bases each). This receptor was taken from a man between 65 and 85 years old with non-small cell lung cancer. The CDR3 reads CASSRGQGRPFSYEQYF. CDR3 nucleotide sequence: TGTGCCAGCAGCCGCGGCCAGGGACGGCCTTTCTCCTACGAGCAGTACTTC.